This T cell receptor beta chain came from a study of blood T cell repertoires in COVID-19 (dated by TCRdb to 2018 to 2020). As for the study more broadly: Samples from collaborators originated in the United States, Italy and Spain and spanned both the acute and convalescent phases of COVID-19. Nearly every sample came with metadata listing a de-identified subject ID, COVID-19 status, age in years and sex. The material from the prospective study consisted of cDNA or gDNA derived from T cells, B-cell-depleted T cells, or PBMCs. The dataset comprised deeply sampled blood TCRbeta repertoires from subjects exposed to, actively infected with, or recovered from COVID-19. The repertoires were made available in a free public database intended to serve as a resource for research on the immune response to SARS-CoV-2. The samples were drawn from two sources: the first 160 participants of the ongoing ImmuneRACE study, and 950 to 1,500 subjects contributed by 6 global collaborators. Where available, HLA class I and class II types were obtained from metadata supplied by the sample provider rather than from assay-based typing. Paper-wide results and their limitations: The amount of clinical and demographic metadata varied by source and participant and was provided uncurated.

The immunoSEQ Assay, a bias-controlled multiplex PCR, was used to amplify TCRbeta CDR3 regions from genomic DNA. As for the original processing: Within the assay, amplification of reference gene primers was used to estimate how many nucleated cells each sample contained. To quantify the absolute abundance of each unique TCRbeta CDR3 rearrangement, sequence reads were collapsed and filtered. For each sample, productive Simpson clonality was calculated as the square root of Simpson's diversity index across productive rearrangements. In its TCRdb copy, this immuneACCESS table keeps in-frame sequences only and misses some clones. Where compared with another copy, unresolved V genes explain less than half of these, and the others have no known cause. The V and J calls and clone size are taken from that table; D and trimming were inferred from the DNA. The sample has around 390,000 clones on record, around nine tenths of them singletons. Of the sample, about a tenth is held by the ten largest clones.

In the prospective study, participants were about 18 to 90 years old, resided in approximately 22 geographic areas of the United States, and were enrolled through a virtual design. In the prospective study, cohorts were assigned on the basis of participant-reported clinical history obtained from a screening survey and a study questionnaire. ImmuneRACE Cohort 3 recovered participants were defined by two consecutive negative NP/OP PCR tests, healthcare professional clearance, or symptom resolution. Each participant in the prospective study had whole blood, serum and a nasopharyngeal or oropharyngeal swab collected by mobile phlebotomists. Prospective study participants could optionally give additional blood draws and questionnaires over an approximately 2-month period. Before DNA extraction, blood samples from the prospective study were shipped at room temperature or frozen. The sample holds one count of this clone. This receptor's antigen is unknown. Base qualities are not at hand, and no much larger clone is one base apart.

Including cysteine and phenylalanine, the CDR3 has 13 amino acids. The sequence is cut down to CDR3 DNA, 39 bases in frame from base 1. CDR1 and CDR2 are drawn from the germline V gene: MDHEN, SYDVKM. V is clipped by 2 bases and J by 7 bases, and the sequence between their germline boundaries is 9 bases long. This TCR was sampled from a woman aged 50 to 60 who had recovered from COVID-19. The sample taken for sequencing was PBMCs or T cells enriched from blood (not recorded which). The receptor chain draws on TRBV28 and TRBJ1-5, with TRBD1 tentatively as D gene (5 bases match). CDR3 reads: CASSLQGGQPQHF. The DNA is as follows: TGTGCCAGCAGTTTACAGGGAGGGCAGCCCCAGCATTTT.